This T cell receptor beta chain was captured in a study of T cells in Graves' hyperthyroidism and ophthalmopathy (dated by TCRdb to between 2018 and 2020). At the level of the whole study: Peripheral blood was sampled at the time of initial diagnosis, prior to any treatment. To identify distinguishing TCR V-J signatures, a discovery cohort of around 98 patients was used, comprising approximately 40 with Graves' ophthalmopathy and some 57 with stable Graves' hyperthyroidism. Whether ophthalmopathy could be predicted prospectively was tested in an independent validation cohort made up of 18 to 20 hyperthyroidism patients plus 17 patients who later progressed to ophthalmopathy. The approximately 100 discovery patients were randomly split 7:3 into training and test sets. In roughly six Graves' hyperthyroidism patients, the study also compared T-cell repertoires from thyroid tissue with T-cell repertoires from blood. After sampling, hyperthyroidism patients received methimazole starting at 30 mg daily, and ophthalmopathy patients received high-dose intravenous methylprednisolone. The paper describes TCR Vbeta CDR3 sequencing of 135 peripheral blood samples, made up of about 41 ophthalmopathy patients, approximately 73 hyperthyroidism patients and 17 progressor patients. Overall results and qualifications from the work: Most expanded thyroid clonotypes (frequency above 0.001) were also found in blood, which suggests that blood repertoires may mirror thyroid immune responses. Sample size was not statistically predetermined, and blinding of investigators to group allocation was not performed. In validation, the model predicted progression to ophthalmopathy with around 71% sensitivity and over 72% specificity, a median of 6.5 months before onset. A 13 V-J signature model separated ophthalmopathy from stable hyperthyroidism, with over 85% sensitivity and 81% to 83% specificity in cross-validation and 80%/75% in testing.

CDR1 and CDR2, looked up from the germline V gene, are SNHLY and FYNNEI. V and J lose 9 bases and 2 bases, and a span of 17 bases separates them. The CDR3, from cysteine to phenylalanine, totals 14 residues. The kept DNA is CDR3 alone, 42 bases in frame from the first base. This clonotype was seen a few times. No antigen is known for it. Base-call qualities are not available, and no considerably larger clone is one nucleotide away. TCR beta CDR3 regions were amplified from RNA transcripts. The TCR CDR3 was subjected to a first round of RT-PCR using the HTBI primer set and the Qiagen OneStep RT-PCR kit. Libraries were constructed in a second round of multiplex PCR, after which size selection and purification were carried out. The libraries were sequenced on an Illumina HiSeq2000 using paired-end 100 bp reads. In the original analysis: Raw data were processed with SOAPnuke, discarding reads with adapters, uncalled bases, mean Phred below 15, or no exact constant-primer or identifier match. High-quality paired reads were merged with COPE v1.2.5, and unique nucleotide sequences were defined as clonotypes. MiTCR v1.1 was used to align clonotypes to the IMGT TRBV, TRBD and TRBJ reference segments. The analysis was restricted to V-J combinations with a frequency above 0.0001, which together covered about 99% of the repertoires. The TCS score was defined as F50 (clonal expansion) divided by E x V (chaos), with BLOSUM62-based TCRdist calculated between CDR3 peptides within each V-J. Welch's t-statistics and random forest reduced around 520 V-J features to under 15, which were used in a naive Bayes classifier (R e1071). TCRdb handled the public reads itself, with Q25 trimming in fastp and clone calling in MiXCR, and kept productive beta chains. Rows matching on CDR3 protein sequence are summarized as one entry with the most common DNA and genes. Here the V and J calls rest on TCRdb's processing, not on the authors' analysis. Recorded for this sample are hundreds of thousands of distinct CDR3 sequences; around 14% of them occurred a single time. Around 24% of the sample is held by the ten biggest clonotypes.

Stable Graves' hyperthyroidism was defined as the absence of progression to ophthalmopathy over 18 months of follow-up. Hyperthyroidism patients were aged 18 to 65 years and newly diagnosed, with disease duration of less than 2 months. Exclusion was applied to patients with uncontrolled infections, other autoimmune diseases, pregnancy or lactation. Diagnoses were based on clinical symptoms, serum thyroxine and TRAb, thyroid ultrasound and orbital computed tomography. Ficoll-Paque density gradient centrifugation was used to isolate PBMCs from around 9.1 ml of fresh peripheral blood. Total RNA was extracted using Trizol reagent, and RNA quality was assessed on an Agilent 2100 Bioanalyzer.

This sequence uses TRBV2 and TRBJ2-7; no D gene can be assigned with confidence. Material: blood. The sequence derives from a woman in her 30s with Graves' hyperthyroidism. CDR3 loop: CASVAAATTYEQYF. The nucleotide sequence reads TGTGCCAGTGTGGCGGCCGCCACGACCTACGAGCAGTACTTC.